This T cell receptor (beta chain) is from a study of blood T cell repertoires in COVID-19. Study-wide background: Samples taken during acute and convalescent COVID-19 were collected in the United States, Italy and Spain.

V was shortened by 5 bases and J by 6 bases, with 17 bases between the two germline ends. The V gene's germline CDR1 is LGHDT and CDR2 YNNKEL (reference sequence). The CDR3 spans 16 residues. The protocol was immunoSEQ multiplex PCR, while the TCRdb copy is restricted to in-frame clones and leaves out a portion. The sample records some 150,000 clones, around 80% being singletons. Sequencing was performed on PBMCs or T cells enriched from blood (not recorded which). The receptor was isolated from a woman in her 50s who had recovered from COVID-19. The chain links TRBV3-1 (or the pseudogene TRBV3-2) to TRBJ1-6; D may be TRBD1 (5 bases). For the CDR3, the DNA is TGTGCCAGCAGCGGACGGGGGACTGACAGTAATTCACCCCTCCACTTT. It is translated as CASSGRGTDSNSPLHF.